This T cell receptor beta chain was sequenced during a study of control samples from healthy donors and cancer patients. There are 15 residues in the CDR3. Germline lookup yields CDR1 LNHDA and CDR2 SQIVND (reference sequence). V gave up 4 bases and J gave up 0 bases, with 11 bases separating them. Measured with immunoSEQ multiplex PCR; TCRdb has only the in-frame clones, and not every one. The sample shows 15,000 to 20,000 clones, roughly 91% of them seen only once. The sequence came from a woman in her fifties or sixties with head and neck cancer. Sequencing was carried out using PBMCs. The chain employs TRBV19 and TRBJ2-3, with D unclear. CDR3 sequence (DNA): TGTGCCAGTAGTACGTTGGATGGTAGCACAGATACGCAGTATTTT. Translated, it gives CASSTLDGSTDTQYF.